Presented here are 12 T cell receptor beta chains from one specimen sequenced in a study of T cell responses to AZD1222 COVID-19 vaccine. The method was immunoSEQ multiplex PCR; TCRdb's version includes in-frame clones alone and lacks a portion of them. Of some 280,000 clones listed, approximately 94% are singletons. The starting material was peripheral blood, obtained 28 days after the second AZD1222 dose. All receptors derive from an adult who received the AZD1222 COVID-19 vaccine.

The rearrangement links TRBV6-6 to TRBJ1-5, with D unresolved. Trimming shortened V by 6 bases and J by 0 bases, and 15 bases separated the two germline ends. Germline CDR1 and CDR2: MNHNY and SVGAGI (reference sequence). The CDR3 totals 16 residues. The CDR3 loop reads CASSQGQDYSNQPQHF. The CDR3 region has the DNA TGTGCCAGCAGCCAAGGCCAGGACTATAGCAATCAGCCCCAGCATTTT.

This chain links TRBV7-9 with TRBJ1-2, with TRBD1 identical over 10 bases. CDR1 and CDR2 (germline): SEHNR, FQNEAQ (reference sequence). J lost 4 bases, V lost 7 bases, and 6 bases had no gene match. The CDR3 totals 14 residues. The CDR3 bases are TGTGCCAGCACCACGGACAGGGGGGCCTATGGCTACACCTTC. Protein product: CASTTDRGAYGYTF.

The J gene is TRBJ1-1, the V gene TRBV5-8; D gene unclear. CDR1 and CDR2 (germline): SGHTS, YDEGEE. This CDR3 comprises 11 residues. Trimming removed 1 base from V and 9 bases from J, with 7 bases in between. The CDR3 region is CASSLISQAFF. The CDR3 coding sequence is TGTGCCAGCAGCTTGATCAGCCAAGCTTTCTTT.

The chain couples TRBV28 to TRBJ2-5; TRBD2 agrees at 11 bases. Germline V gene sequence: CDR1 MDHEN, CDR2 SYDVKM. CDR3 length equals 13 residues. V lost 8 bases, J lost 3 bases, and 2 bases stayed unmatched. The CDR3 bases are TGTGCCAGCCTTAGCGGGGGGGAAGAGACCCAGTACTTC. This translates into CASLSGGEETQYF.

Worth noting for this clone: Other DNA sequences in this sample translate to the same CDR3. V and J are TRBV18 and TRBJ2-7, with 10 positions matching TRBD1. V gave up 6 bases and J gave up 2 bases; unmatched junction bases: 4. CDR1 KGHSH and CDR2 LQKENI come from the germline V gene. The CDR3 totals 14 residues. Here the CDR3 reads CASSPGTGAYEQYF. The CDR3, as DNA: TGTGCCAGCTCTCCCGGGACAGGGGCCTACGAGCAGTACTTC. Combining the CDR3 with reference TRBV18 and TRBJ2-7 gives the whole variable domain NAGVMQNPRHLVRRRGQEARLRCSPMKGHSHVYWYRQLPEEGLKFMVYLQKENIIDESGMPKERFSAEFPKEGPSILRIQQVVRGDSAAYFCASSPGTGAYEQYFGPGTRLTVT.

This chain links TRBV4-3 with TRBJ1-2; 7 bases map to TRBD1. Germline loops: CDR1 LGHNA, CDR2 YSLEER. The CDR3 runs to 14 residues. With 5 bases clipped from V and 2 bases from J, the junction kept 5 bases outside the gene matches. This CDR3 reads CASSTRQGNYGYTF. The CDR3, as DNA: TGCGCCAGCAGCACCCGACAGGGAAACTATGGCTACACCTTC.

The gene calls are TRBV5-3 and TRBJ2-3; 10 bases agree with TRBD2. TRBV5-3 is sorted into the ORF group, with uncertain function. The trim removed 4 bases at V and 2 bases at J, leaving 7 bases unmatched. The CDR3 is 16 amino acids. CDR3 coding DNA: TGTGCCAGAAGCACCCGGACTAGCGGATACACAGATACGCAGTATTTT. Amino acids: CARSTRTSGYTDTQYF.

The J gene is TRBJ1-1, the V gene TRBV5-4, with D tentatively TRBD1 (5 bases). The CDR3 sequence is 13 residues long. V lost 4 bases, J lost 3 bases, and 10 bases lay in between. Looked up from germline, CDR1 is SGHNT and CDR2 is YYREEE (reference sequence). The CDR3 is CASSTGGDTEAFF. Written as DNA, the CDR3 is TGTGCCAGCAGCACCGGGGGAGACACTGAAGCTTTCTTT.

The J gene is TRBJ1-2, the V gene TRBV28, with 10 bases fitting TRBD1. The germline V gene has CDR1 MDHEN and CDR2 SYDVKM. CDR3 length equals 13 residues. V lost 6 bases, J lost 5 bases, and 3 bases stayed unmatched. CDR3 protein: CASRLDRGYGYTF. Written as DNA, the CDR3 is TGTGCCAGCAGATTGGACAGGGGGTATGGCTACACCTTC.

V usage is TRBV7-6 and J usage is TRBJ2-1; 13 bases agree with TRBD2. CDR3 length: 18 amino acids. Germline loops: CDR1 SGHVS, CDR2 FNYEAQ. V dropped 6 bases and J dropped 0; count of bases not matched to a gene: 8. DNA for the CDR3: TGTGCCAGCAGTTTCAGGACTAGCGGGGGTAGCTCCTACAATGAGCAGTTCTTC. Translation gives CASSFRTSGGSSYNEQFF.

As to this clone: This same CDR3 is encoded by further DNA sequences in the sample. V is TRBV5-1 and J is TRBJ1-1; possible D gene TRBD1, 5 bases. The CDR3 totals 13 residues. Trimming removed 2 bases at V and 1 base at J, with 6 bases between. Germline lookup yields CDR1 SGHRS and CDR2 YFSETQ. CDR3 in amino acids: CASSLTGNTEAFF. The CDR3 nucleotides are TGCGCCAGCAGCTTAACAGGGAACACTGAAGCTTTCTTT.

V usage is TRBV2 and J usage is TRBJ1-2, with D perhaps matching TRBD1 (6 bases). Trimming took 6 bases from V and 2 from J, leaving 13 bases between them. The CDR3 has 14 residues. The germline V gene has CDR1 SNHLY and CDR2 FYNNEI. CDR3 in DNA: TGTGCCAGCAGCCTAATGGGGGCCAACTATGGCTACACCTTC. Encoded protein: CASSLMGANYGYTF.